The 27 T cell receptor beta chains listed next were all sequenced from one sample in a study of blood T cells in healthy people across ages. A J-beta primer mix and a sample-barcoded 5' primer were used in a second PCR of roughly 6 to 11 cycles. TCRdb re-called the 5' RACE reads with MiXCR, one entry per CDR3 protein. The data hold some 1,000,000 distinct CDR3 sequences, with roughly a quarter observed a single time. The same specimen was also included in a second study, on T cells of mothers and their children.

Sequenced: blood. These receptor sequences come from a girl under 10 years old in good health.

In this sample, this clonotype turned up a few times. V gene TRBV4-1 combines with J gene TRBJ2-1, with TRBD2 matching over 13 bases. The CDR3 length is 17 residues. From germline, CDR1 is MGHRA and CDR2 YSYEKL. The junction had 4 bases not matched to a gene; V was cut back by 1 base and J by 4 bases. CDR3 in amino acids: CASSQVLTSGGYNEQFF. The CDR3 region has the DNA TGCGCCAGCAGCCAAGTTTTGACTAGCGGGGGGTACAATGAGCAGTTCTTC.

The CDR3 DNA reads as TGTGCCAGCAGCCCACGGACCGGGACAGGGGGCCAGGGTGGCTACACCTTC. Amino acids: CASSPRTGTGGQGGYTF. This chain connects TRBV7-8 to TRBJ1-2; 12 nucleotides line up with TRBD1. Germline V gives CDR1 SGHVS, CDR2 FQNEAQ. V dropped 5 bases and J dropped 7; count of bases not matched to a gene: 14. The CDR3 runs to 17 residues.

The V call is TRBV7-9, the J call TRBJ1-4; D is ambiguous. V lost 1 base, J lost 7 bases, and 13 bases lay in between. The CDR3 sequence is 15 residues long. The germline V gene has CDR1 SEHNR and CDR2 FQNEAQ (reference sequence). In nucleotides, the CDR3 is TGTGCCAGCAGCTTAGTGCGGGGAAGCACTGAAAAACTGTTTTTT. It codes for CASSLVRGSTEKLFF.

This rearrangement joins TRBV7-9 to TRBJ2-1; TRBD2 is a possible D gene (6 bases). V was cut by 5 bases and J by 0 bases, with 11 bases left in between. Germline V gene sequence: CDR1 SEHNR, CDR2 FQNEAQ (reference sequence). CDR3 length: 15 residues. The CDR3 region is CASSPPEGSYNEQFF. CDR3 nucleotide sequence: TGTGCCAGCAGCCCTCCGGAGGGCTCCTACAATGAGCAGTTCTTC.

The gene calls are TRBV4-1 and TRBJ2-5; TRBD1 is a possible D gene (6 bases). The closer fit of TRBJ2-1 to the DNA end suggests the J call may be wrong. Looked up from germline, CDR1 is MGHRA and CDR2 is YSYEKL. CDR3 length equals 16 residues. CDR3: CASSQAQGGFYNEQFF. DNA for the CDR3: TGCGCCAGCAGCCAAGCACAGGGCGGTTTCTACAATGAGCAGTTCTTC.

This clonotype was counted only a few times. This chain connects TRBV29-1 to TRBJ2-1, with TRBD1 matching 8 bases. V gave up 1 base and J gave up 10 bases; unmatched junction bases: 15. This CDR3 has 16 residues. CDR1 SQVTM and CDR2 ANQGSEA come from the germline V gene. CDR3 sequence reads: CSVEGVRTGYLGEQFF. The DNA for the CDR3 is TGCAGCGTTGAAGGGGTCCGGACAGGGTATTTAGGGGAGCAGTTCTTC.

The rearrangement joins TRBV10-3 to TRBJ2-1; tentative D call: TRBD1 (8 bases). The CDR3 extends over 14 amino acids. Germline V CDR1 and CDR2: ENHRY, SYGVKD. V lost 4 bases to trimming and J lost 9 bases, with 16 bases between them. CDR3 coding DNA: TGTGCCATCAGTGTTCTGACAGGGGAGGGTGAGCAGTTCTTC. Amino acid sequence: CAISVLTGEGEQFF.

In the case of this clonotype: At one boundary the junction diverges from the germline segment, which might be a read error. CDR3 region: CACSSGQETQYF. In DNA form, the CDR3 reads TGTGCCTGCAGTTCTGGTCAAGAGACCCAGTACTTC. The rearrangement joins TRBV12-3 or TRBV12-4 to TRBJ2-5, with no clear D. The CDR3 has 12 residues.

The sample holds a few counts of this clonotype. This chain links TRBV18 with TRBJ1-4; possibly TRBD1 for D (5 bases). The V end was cut by 6 bases, the J end by 5 bases, with 13 bases between. The CDR3 consists of 14 residues. Germline-derived CDR1 and CDR2 are KGHSH and LQKENI. The CDR3 is CASSKQAENEKLFF. Written as DNA, the CDR3 is TGTGCCAGCTCTAAACAGGCGGAGAATGAAAAACTGTTTTTT. The variable domain in full, with the rest retrieved from reference TRBV18 and TRBJ1-4, is NAGVMQNPRHLVRRRGQEARLRCSPMKGHSHVYWYRQLPEEGLKFMVYLQKENIIDESGMPKERFSAEFPKEGPSILRIQQVVRGDSAAYFCASSKQAENEKLFFGSGTQLSVL.

The chain is built from TRBV29-1 and TRBJ1-2; D not certain. Germline CDR1 SQVTM, CDR2 ANQGSEA. CDR3 length: 14 residues. V was shortened by 4 bases and J by 3 bases, with 15 bases between the two germline ends. The CDR3 here is CSVVIPGSDYGYTF. CDR3 DNA sequence: TGCAGCGTTGTGATACCGGGGAGCGACTATGGCTACACCTTC.

There are a few counts of this clonotype. The chain carries TRBV5-1 and TRBJ2-2; 11 bases are a match to TRBD2. Looked up from germline, CDR1 is SGHRS and CDR2 is YFSETQ. The CDR3 length is 17 residues. J lost 4 bases, V lost 5 bases, and 10 bases had no gene match. CDR3 sequence reads: CASSLLPGTSGTGELFF. In DNA form, the CDR3 reads TGCGCCAGCAGTCTCCTACCCGGGACTAGCGGCACCGGGGAGCTGTTTTTT.

This clonotype has only a few counts. The chain links TRBV7-3 to TRBJ1-1; the D gene is possibly TRBD1 (5 bases). Germline CDR1 SGHTA, CDR2 FQGTGA. With 5 bases removed from V and 1 base from J, the gap between germline ends came to 17 bases. This CDR3 is built from 16 residues. In nucleotides, the CDR3 is TGTGCCAGCAGCGACGCCGGGGGGATGGGGAACACTGAAGCTTTCTTT. Protein product: CASSDAGGMGNTEAFF.

V gene TRBV7-9 combines with J gene TRBJ2-5; no definite D call. This CDR3 is built from 13 residues. Per the germline V gene, CDR1 is SEHNR and CDR2 is FQNEAQ (reference sequence). The V gene lost 2 bases and the J gene lost 5 bases, with 9 bases spanning the gap. CDR3 residues: CASSLREAETQYF. CDR3 sequence (DNA): TGTGCCAGCAGCTTACGAGAGGCGGAGACCCAGTACTTC. Using reference TRBV7-9 and TRBJ2-5 for the parts outside the CDR3, the full variable domain is DTGVSQNPRHKITKRGQNVTFRCDPISEHNRLYWYRQTLGQGPEFLTYFQNEAQLEKSRLLSDRFSAERPKGSFSTLEIQRTEQGDSAMYLCASSLREAETQYFGPGTRLLVL.

V usage is TRBV28 and J usage is TRBJ1-5, with 7 bases identical to TRBD1. The V segment lost 6 bases and the J segment 5 bases; nucleotides outside the gene matches: 10. Germline assignment: CDR1 MDHEN and CDR2 SYDVKM. This CDR3 has 15 amino acids. The CDR3 is CASRRLRDSYQPQHF. DNA for the CDR3: TGTGCCAGCAGGAGACTTCGGGACAGTTATCAGCCCCAGCATTTT. The full variable domain, in which reference TRBV28 and TRBJ1-5 provide the parts outside the CDR3, is DVKVTQSSRYLVKRTGEKVFLECVQDMDHENMFWYRQDPGLGLRLIYFSYDVKMKEKGDIPEGYSVSREKKERFSLILESASTNQTSMYLCASRRLRDSYQPQHFGDGTRLSIL.

The V call is TRBV6-2 or TRBV6-3, the J call TRBJ1-1; maybe TRBD1 (5 bases). The CDR3 covers 15 residues. Per the germline V gene, CDR1 is MNHEY and CDR2 is SVGEGT. Trimming shortened V by 0 bases and J by 1 base, and 9 bases separated the two germline ends. CDR3 region: CASSYSNTGNTEAFF. CDR3 in DNA: TGTGCCAGCAGTTACTCTAACACAGGGAACACTGAAGCTTTCTTT.

J is TRBJ2-7 and V is TRBV3-1; D call uncertain. Trimming removed 5 bases at V and 5 bases at J, with 10 bases between. Per the germline V gene, CDR1 is LGHDT and CDR2 is YNNKEL (reference sequence). This CDR3 has 12 amino acids. CDR3 amino acids: CASSGVRDEQYF. CDR3 DNA sequence: TGTGCCAGCAGCGGAGTGAGAGACGAGCAGTACTTC.

The V call is TRBV6-5, the J call TRBJ1-6; the D is unclear. V dropped 0 bases and J dropped 5 bases, with 14 bases sitting between them. Germline values: CDR1 MNHEY, CDR2 SVGAGI. The CDR3 is 17 residues long. CDR3 coding DNA: TGTGCCAGCAGTTACTCTTTCAAGGGAGGAGATAATTCACCCCTCCACTTT. Translation: CASSYSFKGGDNSPLHF.

The gene calls are TRBV20-1 and TRBJ2-3, with D perhaps matching TRBD1 or TRBD2 (5 bases each). The CDR3 is made up of 15 amino acids. Between the trimmed V and J ends, which lost 5 bases and 2 bases, there was a span of 17 bases. The germline V gene encodes CDR1 DFQATT and CDR2 SNEGSKA (reference sequence). CDR3 region: CSAGGQNLYTDTQYF. The CDR3 nucleotides read TGCAGTGCTGGGGGTCAGAATCTATACACAGATACGCAGTATTTT.

The rearrangement joins TRBV20-1 to TRBJ1-1, with D perhaps matching TRBD1 (5 bases). This CDR3 region has 14 residues. CDR1 DFQATT and CDR2 SNEGSKA come from the germline V gene (reference sequence). Trimming cost V 3 bases and J 5 bases, with 16 bases left between them. The CDR3 DNA reads TGCAGTGCTAGTTGGGTGGGGGAGGCAACTGAAGCTTTCTTT. It translates to CSASWVGEATEAFF.

This clonotype has more than one count but fewer than ten. The chain carries TRBV2 and TRBJ2-1; TRBD2 might be the D (6 bases). Germline CDR1 is SNHLY and CDR2 is FYNNEI. With 8 bases removed from V and 6 bases from J, the gap between germline ends came to 17 bases. The CDR3 sequence is 14 residues long. DNA of the CDR3: TGTGCCAGCTTGGGTGGCGGGATAGGCAATGAGCAGTTCTTC. Translating gives CASLGGGIGNEQFF. The whole variable domain, remainder taken from reference TRBV2 and TRBJ2-1, is EPEVTQTPSHQVTQMGQEVILRCVPISNHLYFYWYRQILGQKVEFLVSFYNNEISEKSEIFDDQFSVERPDGSNFTLKIRSTKLEDSAMYFCASLGGGIGNEQFFGPGTRLTVL.

This clonotype was observed a few times. The V and J genes are TRBV18 and TRBJ2-3, with a weak D call TRBD1 (6 bases). Per germline, CDR1 KGHSH and CDR2 LQKENI. Trimming shortened V by 1 base and J by 5 bases, and 7 bases separated the two germline ends. The CDR3 covers 13 residues. The CDR3 spells CASSPLRGDTQYF. The CDR3 bases are TGTGCCAGCTCACCACTCAGGGGAGATACGCAGTATTTT.

The count of this clonotype is one. In nucleotides, the CDR3 is TGTGCCAGCAGCGGGCCCGAGACAGTCGTAGCCAAAAACATTCAGTACTTC. Translating it yields CASSGPETVVAKNIQYF. The V and J genes are TRBV11-2 and TRBJ2-4, with D tentatively TRBD1 (5 bases). Germline V gene sequence: CDR1 SGHAT, CDR2 FQNNGV. This CDR3 comprises 17 residues. Deletions cut 5 bases from V and 0 bases from J, with 17 bases between.

The J gene is TRBJ2-7, the V gene TRBV29-1, with TRBD1 as a possible D gene (6 bases). CDR1 SQVTM and CDR2 ANQGSEA come from the germline V gene. The ends were cut back, 7 bases at V and 2 bases at J, with 12 bases in the middle. This CDR3 has 12 amino acids. CDR3 residues: CSDRDIAYEQYF. In DNA form, the CDR3 reads TGCAGCGACCGGGACATCGCCTACGAGCAGTACTTC.

This clonotype was picked up a small number of times. This chain joins TRBV24-1 and TRBJ2-3; perhaps D is TRBD1 or TRBD2 (7 bases each). V was shortened by 3 bases and J by 1 base, with 16 bases between the two germline ends. Germline CDR1 is KGHDR and CDR2 is SFDVKD. The CDR3 spans 17 residues. The CDR3: CATSDQRQGGGTDTQYF. The CDR3 coding sequence is TGTGCCACCAGTGATCAAAGACAGGGAGGGGGCACAGATACGCAGTATTTT.

V gene TRBV4-3 combines with J gene TRBJ2-1, with 9 bases that match TRBD2. The ends lost 2 bases at V and 5 bases at J; junction bases unmatched: 16. Germline V gene sequence: CDR1 LGHNA, CDR2 YSLEER. The CDR3 spans 19 residues. The DNA for the CDR3 is TGCGCCAGCAGCCAAAGGTGGACTAGCGAGGCCACTGGAAACAATGAGCAGTTCTTC. Translating it yields CASSQRWTSEATGNNEQFF.

The chain is built from TRBV9 and TRBJ2-3; D may match TRBD1 or TRBD2 (5 bases each). Germline V gives CDR1 SGDLS, CDR2 YYNGEE. V was pared by 4 bases and J by 2 bases, with 20 bases between. The CDR3 runs 17 residues. The chain's CDR3 is CASSSRTQPGHTDTQYF. CDR3 sequence (DNA): TGTGCCAGCAGCTCCCGGACCCAACCGGGGCACACAGATACGCAGTATTTT.

The chain combines TRBV13 with TRBJ2-3, with 16 nucleotides matching TRBD2. J gave up 6 bases and V 4 bases, and 4 bases lay outside the gene matches. The CDR3 extends over 16 amino acids. Germline loops: CDR1 PRHDT, CDR2 FYEKMQ (reference sequence). The CDR3 coding sequence is TGTGCCAGCAGCTCCGGGACTAGCGGGGGGGCCGATACGCAGTATTTT. It codes for CASSSGTSGGADTQYF.